The rows below give T cell receptor beta chains drawn from one sample of a study of PD-L1 blockade in urothelial cancer. Sequencing used immunoSEQ multiplex PCR; TCRdb keeps in-frame clones, though not all of them. The sample holds 40,000 to 45,000 clones; roughly 78% are singletons and the top ten take approximately 3%. Sequences were derived from PBMCs, sampled around atezolizumab (anti-PD-L1) treatment. The receptors shown here come from a man aged 65 to 85 with urothelial cancer. Both conserved end residues are part of each CDR3. The order of the fields is CDR3 length, V gene, J gene, D gene, clone size, CDR3 protein, CDR3 DNA. A D gene is named only where the DNA matches it firmly. Size is stated for part of the rows, as once, few or many counts, or as a class when the clone is expanded.

>13|TRBV19|TRBJ2-7|.|few
CASRQTGTFEQYF
TGTGCCAGTAGGCAGACAGGGACTTTCGAGCAGTACTTC
>14|TRBV5-1|TRBJ2-1|TRBD1|.
CASSKDRGWNEQFF
TGCGCCAGCAGCAAGGACAGGGGATGGAATGAGCAGTTCTTC
>15|TRBV19|TRBJ2-1|.|.
CASSIEGGAYNEQFF
TGTGCCAGTAGTATAGAGGGCGGGGCCTACAATGAGCAGTTCTTC
>14|TRBV18|TRBJ1-5|TRBD1|.
CASSRGTGGQAQHF
TGTGCCAGCTCACGGGGGACAGGGGGTCAGGCCCAGCATTTT
>14|TRBV18|TRBJ2-3|TRBD1|.
CASSPGQGADTQYF
TGTGCCAGCTCACCGGGACAGGGCGCAGATACGCAGTATTTT
>16|TRBV23-1|TRBJ1-5|.|.
CASSQAQGQGNQPQHF
TGCGCCAGCAGTCAGGCTCAGGGGCAGGGCAATCAGCCCCAGCATTTT
>15|TRBV27|TRBJ1-2|.|.
CASTRDPGQMVYYTF
TGTGCCAGCACCCGCGACCCCGGACAGATGGTATACTACACCTTC
>10|TRBV2|TRBJ1-2|TRBD1|.
CASRDRENTF
TGTGCCAGCAGGGACAGGGAAAATACCTTC
>13|TRBV5-1|TRBJ2-5|.|.
CASSPDIQETQYF
TGCGCCAGCAGCCCGGACATCCAAGAGACCCAGTACTTC
>15|TRBV10-3|TRBJ2-7|TRBD2|few
CAISYRGGVIDEQYF
TGTGCCATCAGTTACCGCGGGGGGGTGATAGACGAGCAGTACTTC
>16|TRBV2|TRBJ2-3|TRBD1|.
CASSGLQGASTDTQYF
TGTGCCAGCAGTGGATTACAGGGGGCAAGCACAGATACGCAGTATTTT
>13|TRBV9|TRBJ2-7|.|once
CASSTKPRAEQYF
TGTGCCAGCAGCACGAAGCCCAGGGCCGAGCAGTACTTC
>12|TRBV2|TRBJ2-5|.|.
CASSEGGETQYF
TGTGCCAGCAGTGAAGGCGGGGAGACCCAGTACTTC
>15|TRBV5-1|TRBJ2-3|TRBD2|medium-sized
CASSLTSGSTDTQYF
TGCGCCAGCAGCTTGACTAGCGGGAGCACAGATACGCAGTATTTT